A selection of T cell receptor beta chains follows, all from one sample in a study of T-cell reconstitution after alpha-beta-depleted transplantation in children. Each CDR3 protein is one row after TCRdb ran MiXCR on the PCR reads. The sample lists approximately 300,000 distinct CDR3 sequences; around 7.3% were seen once. The material sequenced was peripheral blood, taken 360 days after TCRalphabeta/CD19-depleted stem cell transplant. Receptors originate from a female patient between 2 and 15 years old who had a stem cell transplant for Fanconi anemia, so the T cells may come from the graft donor. Each CDR3 is given with its conserved first and last residue. The order of the fields is J gene, clone size, D gene, V gene, CDR3 length, CDR3 protein, CDR3 DNA. The D gene is left open where the match is weak. Clone size is not always given. Where it is, it says once, few, many or a class for expanded clones.

J gene: TRBJ2-1
clone size: few
D gene: TRBD2
V gene: TRBV7-2
CDR3 length: 15
CDR3 protein: CASSRTGTTHNEQFF
CDR3 DNA: TGTGCCAGCAGCCGAACCGGGACTACCCACAATGAGCAGTTCTTC

J gene: TRBJ2-7
clone size: few
D gene: TRBD1
V gene: TRBV2
CDR3 length: 15
CDR3 protein: CASSPTGLSSYEQYF
CDR3 DNA: TGTGCCAGCAGTCCGACAGGGTTAAGCTCCTACGAGCAGTACTTC

J gene: TRBJ2-6
clone size: few
D gene: .
V gene: TRBV5-4
CDR3 length: 15
CDR3 protein: CASRERLSGANVLTF
CDR3 DNA: TGTGCCAGCAGAGAGAGACTATCCGGGGCCAACGTCCTGACTTTC

J gene: TRBJ2-7
clone size: few
D gene: TRBD1
V gene: TRBV6-1
CDR3 length: 15
CDR3 protein: CASAPELAGGHEQYF
CDR3 DNA: TGTGCCAGCGCCCCGGAGTTGGCAGGGGGCCACGAGCAGTACTTC

J gene: TRBJ2-2
clone size: .
D gene: .
V gene: TRBV9
CDR3 length: 16
CDR3 protein: CASSVMWGSNTGELFF
CDR3 DNA: TGTGCCAGCAGCGTAATGTGGGGCTCGAACACCGGGGAGCTGTTTTTT

J gene: TRBJ2-1
clone size: many
D gene: TRBD2
V gene: TRBV11-2
CDR3 length: 15
CDR3 protein: CASSAGTSGQVEQFF
CDR3 DNA: TGTGCCAGCAGCGCCGGGACTAGCGGGCAGGTTGAGCAGTTCTTC

J gene: TRBJ1-5
clone size: .
D gene: .
V gene: TRBV2
CDR3 length: 13
CDR3 protein: CASNEQSNQPQHF
CDR3 DNA: TGTGCCAGCAATGAGCAGAGCAATCAGCCCCAGCATTTT

J gene: TRBJ2-1
clone size: few
D gene: .
V gene: TRBV5-5
CDR3 length: 11
CDR3 protein: CASSFQHEQFF
CDR3 DNA: TGTGCCAGCAGCTTCCAGCACGAGCAGTTCTTC

J gene: TRBJ2-7
clone size: many
D gene: TRBD2
V gene: TRBV13
CDR3 length: 15
CDR3 protein: CASSLARGSSYEQYF
CDR3 DNA: TGTGCCAGCAGCTTAGCGCGGGGGAGCTCCTACGAGCAGTACTTC

J gene: TRBJ2-1
clone size: few
D gene: TRBD2
V gene: TRBV3-1
CDR3 length: 18
CDR3 protein: CASSPEGLAGEQYNEQFF
CDR3 DNA: TGTGCCAGCAGCCCCGAGGGACTAGCGGGCGAACAATACAATGAGCAGTTCTTC

J gene: TRBJ2-7
clone size: few
D gene: .
V gene: TRBV14
CDR3 length: 17
CDR3 protein: CASSHFPRGPGMDEQYF
CDR3 DNA: TGTGCCAGCAGCCATTTTCCCAGGGGACCGGGGATGGACGAGCAGTACTTC

J gene: TRBJ2-5
clone size: many
D gene: .
V gene: TRBV4-2
CDR3 length: 13
CDR3 protein: CASSVSYQETQYF
CDR3 DNA: TGTGCCAGCAGCGTTTCCTACCAAGAGACCCAGTACTTC

J gene: TRBJ2-5
clone size: few
D gene: TRBD2
V gene: TRBV2
CDR3 length: 14
CDR3 protein: CASTLAGWQETQYF
CDR3 DNA: TGTGCCAGCACCCTAGCGGGGTGGCAAGAGACCCAGTACTTC

J gene: TRBJ1-3
clone size: many
D gene: .
V gene: TRBV27
CDR3 length: 14
CDR3 protein: CASSSVSSGNTIYF
CDR3 DNA: TGTGCCAGCAGTTCGGTTAGCTCTGGAAACACCATATATTTT

J gene: TRBJ2-5
clone size: .
D gene: .
V gene: TRBV6-1
CDR3 length: 13
CDR3 protein: CASYETYGETQYF
CDR3 DNA: TGTGCCAGCTACGAGACCTACGGGGAGACCCAGTACTTC

J gene: TRBJ2-1
clone size: many
D gene: .
V gene: TRBV5-1
CDR3 length: 14
CDR3 protein: CASSLRQVHNEQFF
CDR3 DNA: TGCGCCAGCAGCCTCCGACAGGTACACAATGAGCAGTTCTTC

J gene: TRBJ1-6
clone size: .
D gene: .
V gene: TRBV25-1
CDR3 length: 13
CDR3 protein: CASSWGFNSPIHF
CDR3 DNA: TGTGCCAGCAGTTGGGGGTTTAATTCACCCATCCACTTT

J gene: TRBJ2-5
clone size: .
D gene: TRBD2
V gene: TRBV6-2/TRBV6-3
CDR3 length: 14
CDR3 protein: CASRDGGAVETQYF
CDR3 DNA: TGTGCCAGCAGGGACGGGGGGGCCGTCGAGACCCAGTACTTC

J gene: TRBJ2-1
clone size: few
D gene: .
V gene: TRBV25-1
CDR3 length: 16
CDR3 protein: CASSEFGGGGYNEQFF
CDR3 DNA: TGTGCCAGCAGTGAATTCGGGGGAGGTGGTTACAATGAGCAGTTCTTC

J gene: TRBJ2-7
clone size: .
D gene: .
V gene: TRBV30
CDR3 length: 13
CDR3 protein: CAWSWGQTYEQYF
CDR3 DNA: TGTGCCTGGAGTTGGGGTCAAACCTACGAGCAGTACTTC

J gene: TRBJ1-1
clone size: .
D gene: .
V gene: TRBV2
CDR3 length: 11
CDR3 protein: CASSDSAKAFF
CDR3 DNA: TGTGCCAGCAGTGATTCAGCTAAAGCTTTCTTT

J gene: TRBJ2-5
clone size: few
D gene: .
V gene: TRBV7-6
CDR3 length: 16
CDR3 protein: CASSFPSAVAAETQYF
CDR3 DNA: TGTGCCAGCAGCTTCCCCTCGGCGGTTGCTGCGGAGACCCAGTACTTC